This T cell receptor beta chain was recorded in a study of shared clonotypes between healthy human individuals (dated by TCRdb to between 2020 and 2021). Regarding the study in general: The cohort included a few men and a couple of women between 18 and 49 years of age. The study deeply sequenced blood TCR repertoires of five healthy adults to estimate repertoire size and the extent of clonotype sharing between individuals. To increase sequencing depth and limit assay-specific biases, TCR repertoire library preparation and sequencing were carried out by different laboratories using diverse techniques. For each donor, CD4 naive and CD4 memory were each run on three plates, CD8 naive on two plates, and CD8 memory on one plate. Each donor's leukapheresis produced roughly between roughly 0.94 and 9.5 billion PBMCs.

Results the study describes overall, beyond this receptor: Incomplete sequencing was indicated by rarefaction of sorted-subset datasets, despite the large sequencing depth. Higher generation probabilities were observed for clonotypes shared by all four sorted-subset donors than for non-shared clonotypes. Around 5% of naive CD4, around 3.6% of naive CD8, roughly 2.5% of memory CD4, and 0.4% of memory CD8 clonotypes were shared across several donors. Because the study included only a small number of donors, the genetic and exposure-history diversity represented was limited. Estimated clonotype richness was generally larger for naive than for memory subsets. Pairwise subsampling led to the expectation that sequencing depth would affect the degree of clonotype sharing among donors. Sampling was restricted to blood, and TCR repertoires in tissue are likely to differ from TCR repertoires in blood.

Using the deep immunoSEQ assay, TCR CDR3 regions were amplified from genomic DNA by multiplex PCR. Extracted genomic DNA from each cell subset was spread evenly across all wells of several immunoSEQ 96-well plates, with each plate serving as a replicate. For sorted subsets, each replicate PCR was loaded with approximately 190 ng genomic DNA, equivalent to 30,000 to 35,000 T cell genomes. Purified libraries were measured with a Qubit 3.0 fluorometer, size-checked on a Bioanalyzer 2100, and measured again with the KAPA Library Quantification kit. A separate single-read 150-cycle Illumina NextSeq 550 flow cell was used to sequence each immunoSEQ 96-well plate. The paper's data handling went like this. Because the immunoSEQ output held only junctional sequences and lacked quality scores, the filtering could not match the filtering applied to full-length reads. To assign V/J genes and CDR3, sequences were annotated against IMGT germline references using PyIR, a Python wrapper for IgBLAST v1.9. Reads were filtered out if the reads had weak V/J assignments (E-value above 1e-6), no CDR3, stop codons, out-of-frame junctions, or ambiguous translated residues. A V3J clonotype was defined by an identical inferred V gene, J gene, and CDR3 amino acid sequence. Percentage overlap between repertoires was calculated by dividing the number of shared unique clonotypes by the size of the smaller repertoire. Richness of each repertoire was evaluated using RTK rarefaction, the Chao1 estimator, and Recon v2.1 estimates of unobserved clonotypes. Generation probabilities were computed with OLGA for all TCRbeta clonotypes obtained by the gDNA method from four donors. TCRdb stores this immuneACCESS table with in-frame sequences only. Part of the clones is absent; in the studies checked, under half of the shortfall reflects unresolved V genes, and no reason is known for the rest. V and J calls and clone size are those listed in that table; D and trimming were worked out from the DNA. For this sample the table gives about 2.1 million clones, of which approximately 94% were detected only once. Clones ranked in the top ten supply under 2% of the sample.

Note on this clone: This receptor's antigen is unknown. The sample holds no much larger clone one base away, and base qualities are not on file. At the DNA level, this CDR3 is encoded by other sequences in the same sample as well.

The V end gives up 2 bases and the J end 0 bases, leaving 0 bases in the junction not matched to a gene. The germline V gene gives CDR1 as KGHSH and CDR2 as LQKENI. From cysteine to phenylalanine, the CDR3 is 14 amino acids long. Only the CDR3 DNA stays, 42 bases, in frame from base 1. For the CD8 naive samples, CD45RO-negative cells were positively selected for CCR7, yielding a CD45RA+CCR7+ population from which TemRA cells were excluded. Healthy HIV-negative adults with no recently reported acute infections or vaccinations were included as donors. Only Caucasian adults living in Nashville, Tennessee, USA were represented among the donors. After blood collection by leukapheresis, PBMCs were isolated using Ficoll-Histopaque density gradient centrifugation and then cryopreserved in the vapor phase of liquid nitrogen. Analytical flow cytometry was used to check the purity and quantity of each magnetically sorted T cell population. From each sorted fraction, genomic DNA was isolated and quantified by UV absorbance on a Nanodrop 2000c.

The chain was built from TRBV18 and TRBJ2-7; 8 central nucleotides agree with TRBD1. The TCR comes from a man younger than 35 in good health. Some clones in this sample may be carry-over from other donors' samples. The sequenced sample consisted of naive CD8+ T cells from PBMCs. This specimen's cell subset or site label, interpreted: CD45RA+CCR7+. In nucleotide form, the sequence is TGTGCCAGCTCACCAACAGGGGGCTCCTACGAGCAGTACTTC. It codes for CASSPTGGSYEQYF.